This TCR beta chain emerged from a study of ipilimumab plus nivolumab after autologous stem cell transplantation. About the research overall: DLBCL patients had primary refractory or relapsed disease.

The method was immunoSEQ multiplex PCR; TCRdb's version includes in-frame clones alone and lacks a portion of them. This sample yields some 22,000 clones, of which 77% are seen a single time; around 20% belongs to the top ten. The germline gives CDR1 SSHAT, CDR2 FNYEAQ (reference sequence). The CDR3 spans 22 residues. This clone was picked up a small number of times. One junction end does not reproduce the germline sequence, and a read error may be involved. Sequencing used PBMCs, obtained in a trial of ipilimumab plus nivolumab as post-transplant consolidation. The gene calls are TRBV7-7 and TRBJ1-2, with 7 bases aligning to TRBD1. The receptor's source is a male donor with diffuse large B-cell lymphoma. The CDR3 DNA reads TGTGCTAGCAGCTTAGCGGACCCCTCTCACCCGGGACAGCGCCCTACTAACTATGGCTACACCTTC. Encoded protein: CASSLADPSHPGQRPTNYGYTF.